The 28 T cell receptor beta chains listed next were all sequenced from one sample in a study of T cells after yellow fever vaccination. TCRdb passed the 5' RACE reads through MiXCR, listing each CDR3 protein once. The sample lists 180,000 or so distinct CDR3 sequences; about 10% were seen once. Sequences were derived from CD8+ T cells sorted from PBMCs, sampled 15 days after the yellow fever booster vaccination. The source is a man aged 18 to 30 who received the YFV17D yellow fever vaccine.

This clonotype showed up just a few times. This chain's CDR3 is CASSQTGYEQYF. CDR3 sequence (DNA): TGTGCCAGCAGCCAGACAGGGTACGAGCAGTACTTC. The chain recombines TRBV5-4 with TRBJ2-7; 7 nucleotides match TRBD1. The germline V gene encodes CDR1 SGHNT and CDR2 YYREEE (reference sequence). The trim removed 4 bases at V and 4 bases at J, leaving 2 bases unmatched. CDR3 length: 12 residues.

There are a few counts of this clonotype. The gene calls are TRBV6-2 or TRBV6-3 and TRBJ2-1; D uncertain. There are 12 residues in the CDR3. The V gene's germline CDR1 is MNHEY and CDR2 SVGEGT. The germline V and J ends were trimmed by 0 bases and 9 bases, with 6 bases remaining between them. The DNA for the CDR3 is TGTGCCAGCAGTTACTCGAGGCCTGAGCAGTTCTTC. This codes for CASSYSRPEQFF.

This clonotype was observed a few times. V usage is TRBV4-1 and J usage is TRBJ1-1; D is perhaps TRBD1 (6 bases). CDR1 MGHRA and CDR2 YSYEKL come from the germline V gene. V dropped 1 base and J dropped 7 bases, with 16 bases sitting between them. There are 15 residues in the CDR3. CDR3 amino acids: CASSQALQGSGEAFF. CDR3 in DNA: TGCGCCAGCAGCCAAGCGCTACAGGGAAGCGGTGAAGCTTTCTTT.

The chain combines TRBV9 with TRBJ1-2, with a tentative D call TRBD1 (5 bases). Trimming pared 0 bases from V and 8 bases from J, leaving 14 bases between. Germline values: CDR1 SGDLS, CDR2 YYNGEE. This CDR3 region has 14 residues. CDR3 amino acids: CASSVGGGTLGYTF. CDR3 DNA sequence: TGTGCCAGCAGCGTAGGAGGAGGGACCCTCGGCTACACCTTC.

The sample holds a few counts of this clonotype. The rearrangement links TRBV7-3 to TRBJ2-5; TRBD1 matches 11 bases. The CDR3 covers 19 residues. V gave up 0 bases and J gave up 2 bases; unmatched junction bases: 11. Germline V gene data show CDR1 as SGHTA and CDR2 as FQGTGA. The CDR3 region is CASSLTPPGTGGTQETQYF. The DNA for the CDR3 is TGTGCCAGCAGCTTAACTCCTCCCGGGACAGGGGGAACGCAAGAGACCCAGTACTTC.

The gene calls are TRBV4-1 and TRBJ2-2; 8 positions agree with TRBD2. The junction had 10 bases not matched to a gene; V was cut back by 3 bases and J by 4 bases. This CDR3 region has 17 residues. CDR1 MGHRA and CDR2 YSYEKL come from the germline V gene. The CDR3 region is CASSQARGGALTGELFF. CDR3 DNA: TGCGCCAGCAGCCAGGCCCGGGGGGGGGCGCTCACCGGGGAGCTGTTTTTT.

V and J are TRBV20-1 and TRBJ2-1; unclear D gene. The V gene lost 3 bases and the J gene lost 4 bases, with 10 bases spanning the gap. CDR1 and CDR2 (germline): DFQATT, SNEGSKA (reference sequence). This CDR3 has 13 amino acids. CDR3 loop: CSASLYVYNEQFF. CDR3 nucleotides: TGCAGTGCTAGTCTCTACGTATACAATGAGCAGTTCTTC.

This clonotype occurred a few times. The V call is TRBV4-1, the J call TRBJ2-5; D not resolved. The V gene lost 0 bases and the J gene lost 3 bases, with 8 bases spanning the gap. The germline V gene encodes CDR1 MGHRA and CDR2 YSYEKL. This CDR3 contains 14 residues. Written as DNA, the CDR3 is TGCGCCAGCAGCCAAGATCCCGGCGAAGAGACCCAGTACTTC. It translates to CASSQDPGEETQYF.

This clonotype was counted only a few times. V usage is TRBV4-2 and J usage is TRBJ2-6; D might be TRBD2 (7 bases). Trimming removed 0 bases from V and 13 bases from J, with 19 bases in between. The length of the CDR3 is 16 residues. Germline CDR1 reads LGHNA; CDR2 reads YNFKEQ. CDR3 loop: CASSQDLSGGPQVLTF. The DNA of the CDR3 is TGTGCCAGCAGCCAAGATTTATCGGGGGGCCCGCAAGTCCTGACTTTC.

This chain connects TRBV9 to TRBJ2-5, with 10 nucleotides matching TRBD1. CDR1 and CDR2 (germline): SGDLS, YYNGEE. CDR3 length: 15 residues. The V and J ends lost 5 bases and 1 base, in that order; junction bases with no gene match: 5. CDR3 bases: TGTGCCAGCAGTGAGACAGGGGGCTCCCAAGAGACCCAGTACTTC. This codes for CASSETGGSQETQYF.

This chain connects TRBV5-4 to TRBJ2-7; the D is unclear. The CDR3 sequence is 15 residues long. Trimming removed 0 bases at V and 3 bases at J, with 13 bases between. Per the germline V gene, CDR1 is SGHNT and CDR2 is YYREEE (reference sequence). The CDR3 DNA reads TGTGCCAGCAGCTTGGAGGCCGGAGCCGACTACGAGCAGTACTTC. Protein sequence: CASSLEAGADYEQYF.

The chain employs TRBV6-2 or TRBV6-3 and TRBJ2-7; D gene ambiguous. CDR3 length: 12 amino acids. Germline V gene sequence: CDR1 MNHEY, CDR2 SVGEGT. V lost 2 bases to trimming and J lost 4 bases, with 6 bases between them. In DNA, the CDR3 is TGTGCCAGCAGTTACACCGAATACGAGCAGTACGTC. It is translated as CASSYTEYEQYV.

The chain has TRBV19 and TRBJ2-2; no firm D call. With 7 bases removed from V and 0 bases from J, the gap between germline ends came to 9 bases. CDR1 is LNHDA and CDR2 is SQIVND in the germline V gene (reference sequence). The CDR3 length is 14 residues. CDR3 bases: TGTGCCAGTACCCCGAGATCGAACACCGGGGAGCTGTTTTTT. It encodes CASTPRSNTGELFF.

The sample holds a few counts of this clonotype. The chain uses TRBV7-9 and TRBJ1-2; 10 nucleotides align to TRBD1. The CDR3 runs to 15 residues. CDR1 is SEHNR, CDR2 FQNEAQ, per germline (reference sequence). Losses at the gene ends were 4 bases for V and 4 bases for J; bases not matched to a gene: 6. Here the CDR3 DNA reads TGTGCCAGCAGCTCGGGACAGGGGAGAGGCTATGGCTACACCTTC. It yields the protein CASSSGQGRGYGYTF. Variable domain in full (rest from reference TRBV7-9 and TRBJ1-2): DTGVSQNPRHKITKRGQNVTFRCDPISEHNRLYWYRQTLGQGPEFLTYFQNEAQLEKSRLLSDRFSAERPKGSFSTLEIQRTEQGDSAMYLCASSSGQGRGYGYTFGSGTRLTVV.

This clonotype was seen a few times. At one end, the junction sequence differs from germline, possibly due to a read error. The chain has TRBV12-3 or TRBV12-4 and TRBJ2-7, with a possible D match to TRBD2 (7 bases). CDR3 size: 12 residues. The CDR3 coding sequence is TGTGCCAGCACTTTAGGGGGGGCCGAGCAGTACTTC. As protein: CASTLGGAEQYF.

In its sample, this clonotype was seen a few times. CDR3 protein: CASSLTGAADTQYF. CDR3 nucleotides: TGTGCCAGCAGTCTTACAGGGGCGGCAGATACGCAGTATTTT. The V call is TRBV7-3, the J call TRBJ2-3; 7 bases agree with TRBD1. CDR3 length: 14 amino acids. Germline assignment: CDR1 SGHTA and CDR2 FQGTGA. With 6 bases clipped from V and 4 bases from J, the junction kept 7 bases outside the gene matches.

This clonotype was observed a few times. The V gene is TRBV24-1, the J gene TRBJ2-1; D remains ambiguous. The CDR3 is 14 amino acids. Germline V gives CDR1 KGHDR, CDR2 SFDVKD. V was pared by 2 bases and J by 6 bases, with 10 bases between. CDR3 coding DNA: TGTGCCACCAGTGATTCGTATAGGGCCAATGAGCAGTTCTTC. Protein: CATSDSYRANEQFF.

This clonotype occurred a few times. The chain carries TRBV5-1 and TRBJ2-5, with D maybe TRBD1 (5 bases). The germline V gene encodes CDR1 SGHRS and CDR2 YFSETQ. V lost 2 bases to trimming and J lost 4 bases, with 15 bases between them. This CDR3 is built from 15 residues. DNA of the CDR3: TGCGCCAGCAGCTTTTATGGGATAAGGGGAGAGACCCAGTACTTC. It translates to CASSFYGIRGETQYF. The variable domain in full, completed from reference TRBV5-1 and TRBJ2-5, reads KAGVTQTPRYLIKTRGQQVTLSCSPISGHRSVSWYQQTPGQGLQFLFEYFSETQRNKGNFPGRFSGRQFSNSRSEMNVSTLELGDSALYLCASSFYGIRGETQYFGPGTRLLVL.

This chain links TRBV6-6 with TRBJ1-1; no firm D call. This CDR3 contains 12 residues. Trimming took off 5 bases at V and 3 bases at J, with 7 bases between the two ends. The germline V gene encodes CDR1 MNHNY and CDR2 SVGAGI (reference sequence). The CDR3 DNA follows: TGTGCCAGCAGTCACGAAGACACTGAAGCTTTCTTT. Translating gives CASSHEDTEAFF.

The chain combines TRBV21-1 with TRBJ2-6. TRBV21-1 is designated a pseudogene. The CDR3 runs 16 residues. The CDR3 spells CASSSRGSSGANVLTF. CDR3 coding DNA: TGTGCCAGCAGCAGTCGCGGGAGCTCTGGGGCCAACGTCCTGACTTTC.

This clonotype was counted ten times or more. The rearrangement joins TRBV25-1 to TRBJ2-5; 8 bases are shared with TRBD1. After removal of 3 bases from V and 7 bases from J, the junction contained 7 bases not matched to a gene. The CDR3 is 14 residues long. The germline gives CDR1 MGHDK, CDR2 SYGVNS. CDR3 region: CASSDPGQGWTQYF. For the CDR3, the DNA is TGTGCCAGCAGTGACCCCGGACAGGGCTGGACCCAGTACTTC. The full variable domain, rest sourced from reference TRBV25-1 and TRBJ2-5, is EADIYQTPRYLVIGTGKKITLECSQTMGHDKMYWYQQDPGMELHLIHYSYGVNSTEKGDLSSESTVSRIRTEHFPLTLESARPSHTSQYLCASSDPGQGWTQYFGPGTRLLVL.

The chain carries TRBV5-1 and TRBJ2-3; no clear D gene. This CDR3 is 17 amino acids long. The V end lost 5 bases, the J end lost 1 base, and 20 bases lay between the germline ends. Germline lookup yields CDR1 SGHRS and CDR2 YFSETQ. The CDR3: CASRVRVNPTRTDTQYF. The CDR3, as DNA: TGCGCCAGCAGGGTTCGGGTAAACCCCACTCGCACAGATACGCAGTATTTT.

The table lists this clonotype with many counts. The V and J genes are TRBV4-1 and TRBJ2-7; tentatively, D is TRBD1 (6 bases). V dropped 4 bases and J dropped 2 bases, with 12 bases sitting between them. This CDR3 contains 14 residues. Germline CDR1 and CDR2: MGHRA and YSYEKL. The CDR3 bases are TGCGCCAGCAGCCCCCGCAGGGGCGCCTACGAGCAGTACTTC. The encoded protein is CASSPRRGAYEQYF.

The V and J genes are TRBV2 and TRBJ1-2; no definite D call. The V gene lost 4 bases and the J gene lost 2 bases, with 8 bases spanning the gap. The CDR3 is 13 amino acids. Germline loops: CDR1 SNHLY, CDR2 FYNNEI. The CDR3 spells CASSGSANYGYTF. The CDR3 DNA is TGTGCCAGCAGTGGATCTGCGAACTATGGCTACACCTTC.

This clonotype was detected a few times. The J gene is TRBJ1-2, the V gene TRBV3-2. TRBV3-2 is a pseudogene locus. This CDR3 contains 16 residues. In nucleotides, the CDR3 is TGTGCCAGCAGCCAAGATGCCTTAGGGGCCCTGTACGGCTACACCTTC. This encodes CASSQDALGALYGYTF.

This sequence joins TRBV5-5 and TRBJ2-7, with D hard to call. The V gene's germline CDR1 is SGHKS and CDR2 YYEKEE (reference sequence). V lost 4 bases to trimming and J lost 3 bases, with 8 bases between them. CDR3 length: 12 residues. This CDR3 reads CASSRASYEQYF. The CDR3 DNA reads TGTGCCAGCAGCCGGGCCAGCTACGAGCAGTACTTC.

The CDR3 coding sequence is TGTGCCAGCAGTGAAACAGGGCCCTGGGAGCAGTACTTC. The encoded protein is CASSETGPWEQYF. The rearrangement links TRBV2 to TRBJ2-7, with a tentative D call TRBD1 (6 bases). CDR1 and CDR2 from the germline V gene are SNHLY and FYNNEI. V gave up 2 bases and J gave up 7 bases, with 12 bases separating them. CDR3 length: 13 amino acids.

The genes are TRBV5-1 and TRBJ1-3, with TRBD1 matching over 7 bases. Unmatched junction bases numbered 7, after V lost 2 bases and J lost 2 bases. The CDR3 loop spans 16 amino acids. Per germline, CDR1 SGHRS and CDR2 YFSETQ. This CDR3 is CASSLTTGRTGNTIYF. The CDR3 DNA sequence: TGCGCCAGCAGCTTAACGACAGGGAGGACTGGAAACACCATATATTTT. The full variable domain, its missing parts supplied by reference TRBV5-1 and TRBJ1-3, is KAGVTQTPRYLIKTRGQQVTLSCSPISGHRSVSWYQQTPGQGLQFLFEYFSETQRNKGNFPGRFSGRQFSNSRSEMNVSTLELGDSALYLCASSLTTGRTGNTIYFGEGSWLTVV.